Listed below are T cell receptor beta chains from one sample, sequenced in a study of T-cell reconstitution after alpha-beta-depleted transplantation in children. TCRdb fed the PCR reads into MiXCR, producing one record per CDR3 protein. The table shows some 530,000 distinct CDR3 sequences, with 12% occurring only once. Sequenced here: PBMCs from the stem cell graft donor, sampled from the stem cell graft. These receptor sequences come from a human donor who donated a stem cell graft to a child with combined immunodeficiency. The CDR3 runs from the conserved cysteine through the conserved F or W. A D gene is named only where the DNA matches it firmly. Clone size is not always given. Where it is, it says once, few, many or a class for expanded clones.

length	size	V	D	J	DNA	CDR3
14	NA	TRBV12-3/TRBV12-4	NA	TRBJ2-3	TGTGCCAGCAGTTTGTGGACCCGCACAGATACGCAGTATTTT	CASSLWTRTDTQYF
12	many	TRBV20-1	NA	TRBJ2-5	TGCAGTGCTATTTTTCCGGGAAAGACCCAGTACTTC	CSAIFPGKTQYF
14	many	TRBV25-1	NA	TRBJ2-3	TGTGCCAGCAGTTTGTCAGGGATCACAGATACGCAGTATTTT	CASSLSGITDTQYF
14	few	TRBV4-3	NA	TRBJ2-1	TGCGCCAGCAGCCAAGCTGGGACCCCGAGACAGCAGTTCTTC	CASSQAGTPRQQFF
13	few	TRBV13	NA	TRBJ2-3	TGTGCCAGCAGCTTATCGGCTTCAGATACGCAGTATTTT	CASSLSASDTQYF
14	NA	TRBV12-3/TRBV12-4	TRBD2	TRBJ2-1	TGTGCCTTTTCAACTAGCGGGAAGGGCAATGAGCAGTTCTTC	CAFSTSGKGNEQFF
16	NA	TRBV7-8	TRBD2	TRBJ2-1	TGTGCCAGCATCCAAAAGCGGGAGGGCCGTTTGAATGAGCAGTTCTTC	CASIQKREGRLNEQFF
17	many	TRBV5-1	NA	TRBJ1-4	TGCGCCAGCAGCTTGGCCATTACCTCTGGGGGAGATGAAAAACTGTTTTTT	CASSLAITSGGDEKLFF
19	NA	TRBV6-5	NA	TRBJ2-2	TGTGCCAGCAGTTACCATGACACCCGAAGAGTACGACTCACCGGGGAGCTGTTTTTT	CASSYHDTRRVRLTGELFF
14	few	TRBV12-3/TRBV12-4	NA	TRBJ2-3	TGTGCCAGCAGTTTTGTGGGAGCAGGAGATACGCAGTATTTT	CASSFVGAGDTQYF